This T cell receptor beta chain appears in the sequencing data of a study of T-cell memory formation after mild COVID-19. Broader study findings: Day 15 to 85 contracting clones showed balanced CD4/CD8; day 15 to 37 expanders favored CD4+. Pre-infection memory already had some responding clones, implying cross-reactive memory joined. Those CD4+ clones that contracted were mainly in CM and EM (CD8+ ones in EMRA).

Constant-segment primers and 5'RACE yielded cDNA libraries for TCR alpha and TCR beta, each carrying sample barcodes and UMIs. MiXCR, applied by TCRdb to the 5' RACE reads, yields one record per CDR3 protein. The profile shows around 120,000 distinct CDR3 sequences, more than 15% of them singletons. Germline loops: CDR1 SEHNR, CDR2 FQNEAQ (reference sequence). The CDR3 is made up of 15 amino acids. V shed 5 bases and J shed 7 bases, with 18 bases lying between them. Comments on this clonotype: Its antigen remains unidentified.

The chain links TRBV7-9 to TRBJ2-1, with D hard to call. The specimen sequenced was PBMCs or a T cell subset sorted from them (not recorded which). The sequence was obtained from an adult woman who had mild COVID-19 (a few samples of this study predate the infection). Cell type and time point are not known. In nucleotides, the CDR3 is TGTGCCAGCAGCCCCACCTCCCGCTTGAGGAATGAGCAGTTCTTC. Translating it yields CASSPTSRLRNEQFF. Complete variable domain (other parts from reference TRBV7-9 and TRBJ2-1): DTGVSQNPRHKITKRGQNVTFRCDPISEHNRLYWYRQTLGQGPEFLTYFQNEAQLEKSRLLSDRFSAERPKGSFSTLEIQRTEQGDSAMYLCASSPTSRLRNEQFFGPGTRLTVL.